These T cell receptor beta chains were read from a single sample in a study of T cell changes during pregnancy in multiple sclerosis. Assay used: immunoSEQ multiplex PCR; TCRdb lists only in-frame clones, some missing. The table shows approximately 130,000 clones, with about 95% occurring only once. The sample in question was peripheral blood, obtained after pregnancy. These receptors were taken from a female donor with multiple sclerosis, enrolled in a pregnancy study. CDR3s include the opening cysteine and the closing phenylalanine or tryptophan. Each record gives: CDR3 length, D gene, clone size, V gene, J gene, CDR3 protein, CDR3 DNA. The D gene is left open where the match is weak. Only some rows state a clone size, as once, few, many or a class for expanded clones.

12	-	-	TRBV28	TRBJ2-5	CASSYPGGAQYF	TGTGCCAGCAGCTACCCCGGGGGTGCCCAGTACTTC
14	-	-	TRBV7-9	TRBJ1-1	CASSFAGFDTEAFF	TGTGCCAGCAGCTTTGCGGGGTTCGACACTGAAGCTTTCTTT
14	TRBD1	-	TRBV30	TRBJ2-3	CAWSGDRGADTQYF	TGTGCCTGGAGTGGGGACAGGGGAGCAGATACGCAGTATTTT
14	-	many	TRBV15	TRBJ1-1	CATSTLRGGTEAFF	TGTGCCACCAGCACCCTCAGGGGTGGGACTGAAGCTTTCTTT
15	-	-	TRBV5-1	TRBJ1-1	CASSLESAGLTEAFF	TGCGCCAGCAGCTTGGAGAGCGCAGGGCTGACTGAAGCTTTCTTT
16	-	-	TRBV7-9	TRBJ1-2	CASSFPFRTVPYGYTF	TGTGCCAGCAGCTTCCCCTTCCGGACAGTCCCCTACGGCTACACCTTC
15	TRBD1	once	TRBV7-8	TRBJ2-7	CASSLVGTGLYEQYF	TGTGCCAGCAGCTTAGTCGGGACAGGCCTCTACGAGCAGTACTTC
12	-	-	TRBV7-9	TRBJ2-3	CASSLEGGTQYF	TGTGCCAGCAGCTTAGAAGGAGGTACGCAGTATTTT
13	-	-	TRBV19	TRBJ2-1	CASTPLGDNEQFF	TGTGCCAGTACCCCATTAGGGGACAATGAGCAGTTCTTC
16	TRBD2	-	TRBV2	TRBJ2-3	CASKWGGTSSSDTQYF	TGTGCCAGCAAATGGGGGGGGACTAGTAGTTCAGATACGCAGTATTTT
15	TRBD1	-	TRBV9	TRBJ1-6	CASSAPGTGGGPLHF	TGTGCCAGCAGCGCCCCCGGGACAGGCGGAGGACCCCTCCACTTT
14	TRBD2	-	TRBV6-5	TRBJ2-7	CASRSSGRFYEQYF	TGTGCCAGCAGGTCTAGCGGGAGGTTCTACGAGCAGTACTTC
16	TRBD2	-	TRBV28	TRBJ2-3	CASSRGLAASTDTQYF	TGTGCCAGCAGTAGGGGACTAGCGGCTAGCACAGATACGCAGTATTTT
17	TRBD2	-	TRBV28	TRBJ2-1	CASSFFPGGSVGNEQFF	TGTGCCAGCAGTTTTTTCCCGGGCGGGAGTGTTGGGAATGAGCAGTTCTTC
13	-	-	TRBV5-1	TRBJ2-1	CASSWSSYNEQFF	TGCGCCAGCAGCTGGAGCTCCTACAATGAGCAGTTCTTC
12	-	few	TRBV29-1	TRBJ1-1	CSVEAGSAEAFF	TGCAGCGTTGAAGCTGGAAGCGCTGAAGCTTTCTTT
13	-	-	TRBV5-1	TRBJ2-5	CASSLKAGETQYF	TGCGCCAGCAGCTTGAAAGCAGGCGAGACCCAGTACTTC
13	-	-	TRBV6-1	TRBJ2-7	CASLPGTIYEQYF	TGTGCCAGCCTACCGGGGACAATTTACGAGCAGTACTTC
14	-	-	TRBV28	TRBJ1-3	CASSHGGGGNTIYF	TGTGCCAGCAGCCACGGGGGGGGTGGAAACACCATATATTTT
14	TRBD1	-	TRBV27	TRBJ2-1	CASSLRTGGHEQFF	TGTGCCAGCAGTTTAAGGACAGGGGGTCATGAGCAGTTCTTC
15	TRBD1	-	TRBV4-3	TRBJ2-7	CASSRTQDRDYEQYF	TGCGCCAGCAGCAGGACCCAGGACAGGGACTACGAGCAGTACTTC
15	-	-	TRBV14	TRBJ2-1	CASSQERTLYNEQFF	TGTGCCAGCAGCCAAGAAAGGACTTTATACAATGAGCAGTTCTTC
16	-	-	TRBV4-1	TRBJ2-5	CASSQDLPERGETQYF	TGCGCCAGCAGCCAAGATCTACCTGAACGCGGCGAGACCCAGTACTTC
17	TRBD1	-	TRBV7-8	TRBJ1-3	CASSLSGTGASGNTIYF	TGTGCCAGCAGCTTAAGCGGGACAGGGGCCTCTGGAAACACCATATATTTT
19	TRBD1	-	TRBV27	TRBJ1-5	CASSRARQGFVYSNQPQHF	TGTGCCAGCAGTCGCGCCCGACAGGGTTTCGTATATAGCAATCAGCCCCAGCATTTT
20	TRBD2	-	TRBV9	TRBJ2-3	CASSTLGLAGSGGESDTQYF	TGTGCCAGCAGCACCCTAGGACTAGCGGGTTCCGGCGGAGAGTCAGATACGCAGTATTTT